The rows below give T cell receptor beta chains drawn from one sample of a study of blood T cell repertoires in COVID-19. Libraries were prepared by immunoSEQ multiplex PCR; TCRdb keeps only in-frame clonotypes and omits some of them. The sample holds under 300,000 clones, around 82% seen once. Sequences were obtained from peripheral blood. Every receptor here comes from a woman aged 80 or older with active or convalescent COVID-19. The CDR3 runs from the conserved cysteine through the conserved F or W.

v_call	cdr3_aa
TRBV11-3	CASSLDLGQTHIASGNTIYF
TRBV4-1	CASSQSWTSGELFF
TRBV7-9	CASSLRSGGSGELFF
TRBV30	CAWSGGSYGYTF
TRBV6-6	CASNKDGGSQPQHF
TRBV6-5	CASSYARAGGHYGYTF
TRBV13	CASSLAWTGNTEAFF
TRBV27	CASSPSGGGREKLFF
TRBV11-2	CASSFFRDRGRGGTEAFF
TRBV7-6	CASSLYLAGRGNEQFF
TRBV6-5	CASSPDRNYGYTF
TRBV6-1	CASSEPRFTEAFF
TRBV2	CASRDMSGANVLTF
TRBV25-1	CASSGYGENTGELFF
TRBV19	CASRFEVRNSPLHF
TRBV18	CASSRGQGGTNTEAFF
TRBV2	CASSSVTGASYNEQFF
TRBV5-5	CASGTGILSGNTIYF
TRBV2	CASRDRGYEQYF
TRBV18	CASSLRQGFFDEQYF
TRBV28	CASRGTGVNTEAFF
TRBV29-1	CSVEEGGAFF
TRBV19	CATTSRTALRIQPQHF
TRBV19	CASRRSAGQNYEQYF
TRBV3-1/TRBV3-2	CASSNPRRAFF
TRBV9	CASSEVQGNYGYTF
TRBV27	CASSFSTSGNEQYF
TRBV6-5	CASKIGGTSHEQYF
TRBV15	CATSRVPGTGANEQYF
TRBV10-3	CAISGGVETQYF
TRBV2	CASQGQRNEKLFF
TRBV14	CASTQGKGLGPLHF
TRBV6-1	CASSESLGDTQYF
TRBV27	CASSLNGRGRKQYF
TRBV5-1	CASSPGTGRTGGYTF
TRBV7-2	CASSLGTGRRRGNQPQHF
TRBV30	CAWTAQGVYNEKLFF
TRBV30	CAWSRTVQGETQYF
TRBV6-6	CASSYPLQGNYGYTF
TRBV28	CASREQGGNQPQHF
TRBV27	CASSLLRVNNQPQHF
TRBV5-1	CASRIEMGHLNYGYTF